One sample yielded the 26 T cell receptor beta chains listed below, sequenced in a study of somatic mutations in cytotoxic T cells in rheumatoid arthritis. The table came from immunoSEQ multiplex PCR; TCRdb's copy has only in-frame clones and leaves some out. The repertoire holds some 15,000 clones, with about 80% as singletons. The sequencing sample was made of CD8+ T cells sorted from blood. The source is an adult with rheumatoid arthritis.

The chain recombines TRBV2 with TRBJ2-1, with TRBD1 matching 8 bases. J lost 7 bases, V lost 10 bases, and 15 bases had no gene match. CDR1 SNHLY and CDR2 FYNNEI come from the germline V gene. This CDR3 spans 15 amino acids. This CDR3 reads CANKQGVVLVNEQFF. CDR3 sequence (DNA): TGTGCCAACAAACAGGGGGTAGTGTTGGTTAATGAGCAGTTCTTC.

For the CDR3, the DNA is TGTGCCAGCAGCCAAAATCGGGGTTATGGCTACACCTTC. It is translated as CASSQNRGYGYTF. This rearrangement joins TRBV14 to TRBJ1-2; no clear D gene. The CDR3 covers 13 residues. Deletions cut 2 bases from V and 5 bases from J, with 9 bases between. Germline CDR1 SGHDN, CDR2 FVKESK.

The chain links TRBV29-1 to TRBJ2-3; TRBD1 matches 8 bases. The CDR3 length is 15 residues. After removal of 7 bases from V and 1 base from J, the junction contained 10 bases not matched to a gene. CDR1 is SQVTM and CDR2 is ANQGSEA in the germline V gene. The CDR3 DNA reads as TGCAGCGCACCACCCAGGGGGCCCGGCACAGATACGCAGTATTTT. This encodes CSAPPRGPGTDTQYF.

The CDR3 is CASSLNGVLYGYTF. The DNA for the CDR3 is TGTGCCAGCAGCCTAAATGGGGTCCTCTATGGCTACACCTTC. The chain links TRBV6-5 to TRBJ1-2; no clear D gene. The CDR3 totals 14 residues. V was shortened by 6 bases and J by 4 bases, with 15 bases between the two germline ends. CDR1 and CDR2 from the germline V gene are MNHEY and SVGAGI.

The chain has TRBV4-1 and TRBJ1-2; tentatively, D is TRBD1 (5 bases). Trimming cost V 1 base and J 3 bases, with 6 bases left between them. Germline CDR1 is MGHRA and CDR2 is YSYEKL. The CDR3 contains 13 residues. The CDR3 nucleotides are TGCGCCAGCAGCCAAGGGGGCTACTATGGCTACACCTTC. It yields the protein CASSQGGYYGYTF.

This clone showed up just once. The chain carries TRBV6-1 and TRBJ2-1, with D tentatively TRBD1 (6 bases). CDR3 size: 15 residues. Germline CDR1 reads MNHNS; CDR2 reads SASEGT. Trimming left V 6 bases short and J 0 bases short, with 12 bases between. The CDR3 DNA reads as TGTGCCAGCAGCGCGAGGGGGAACTCCTACAATGAGCAGTTCTTC. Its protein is CASSARGNSYNEQFF.

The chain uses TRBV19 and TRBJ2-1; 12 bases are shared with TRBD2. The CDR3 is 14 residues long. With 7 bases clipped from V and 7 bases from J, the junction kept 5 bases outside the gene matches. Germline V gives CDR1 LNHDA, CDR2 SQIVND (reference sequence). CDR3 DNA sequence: TGTGCCAGTAACCCCGGGACTAGCGGGAATGAGCAGTTCTTC. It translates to CASNPGTSGNEQFF. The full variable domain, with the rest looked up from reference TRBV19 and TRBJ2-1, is DGGITQSPKYLFRKEGQNVTLSCEQNLNHDAMYWYRQDPGQGLRLIYYSQIVNDFQKGDIAEGYSVSREKKESFPLTVTSAQKNPTAFYLCASNPGTSGNEQFFGPGTRLTVL.

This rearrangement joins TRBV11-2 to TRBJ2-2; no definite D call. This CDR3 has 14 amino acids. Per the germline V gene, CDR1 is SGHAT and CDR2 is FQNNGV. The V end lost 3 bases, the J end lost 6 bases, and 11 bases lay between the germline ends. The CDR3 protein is CASSFGQEPGELFF. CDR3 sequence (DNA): TGTGCCAGCAGCTTTGGGCAGGAACCCGGGGAGCTGTTTTTT.

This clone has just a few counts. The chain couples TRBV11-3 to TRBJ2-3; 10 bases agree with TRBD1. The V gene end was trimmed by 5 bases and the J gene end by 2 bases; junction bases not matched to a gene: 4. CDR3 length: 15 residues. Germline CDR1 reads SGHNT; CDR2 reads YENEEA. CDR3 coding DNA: TGTGCCAGCAGCCAAGGGACAGGGGTCACAGATACGCAGTATTTT. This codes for CASSQGTGVTDTQYF.

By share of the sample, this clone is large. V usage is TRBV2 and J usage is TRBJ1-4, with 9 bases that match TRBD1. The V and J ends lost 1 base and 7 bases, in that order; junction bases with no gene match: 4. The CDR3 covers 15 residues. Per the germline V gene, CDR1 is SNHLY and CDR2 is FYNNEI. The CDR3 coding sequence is TGTGCCAGCAGTGAAGGGGGACAGGGAGGTGAAAAACTGTTTTTT. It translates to CASSEGGQGGEKLFF.

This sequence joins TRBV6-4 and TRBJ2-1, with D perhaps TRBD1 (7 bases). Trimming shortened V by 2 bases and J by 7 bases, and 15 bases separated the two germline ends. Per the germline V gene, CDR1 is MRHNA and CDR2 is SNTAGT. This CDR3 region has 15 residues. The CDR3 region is CASSDRPGGGNEQFF. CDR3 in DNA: TGTGCCAGCAGTGACAGGCCAGGGGGAGGTAATGAGCAGTTCTTC.

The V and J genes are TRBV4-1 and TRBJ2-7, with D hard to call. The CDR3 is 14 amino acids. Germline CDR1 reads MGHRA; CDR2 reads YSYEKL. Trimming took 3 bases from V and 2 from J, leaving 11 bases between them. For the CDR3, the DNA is TGCGCCAGCAGCCAGGAAGGTCCCGCCTACGAGCAGTACTTC. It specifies CASSQEGPAYEQYF.

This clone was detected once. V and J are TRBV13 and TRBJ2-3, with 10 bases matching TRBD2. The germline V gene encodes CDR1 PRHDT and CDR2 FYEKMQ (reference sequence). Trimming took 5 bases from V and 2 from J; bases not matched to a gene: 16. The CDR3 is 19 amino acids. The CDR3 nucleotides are TGTGCCAGCAGCCCCTCCAAGGATAGCGGGGGGCCAACCACAGATACGCAGTATTTT. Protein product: CASSPSKDSGGPTTDTQYF.

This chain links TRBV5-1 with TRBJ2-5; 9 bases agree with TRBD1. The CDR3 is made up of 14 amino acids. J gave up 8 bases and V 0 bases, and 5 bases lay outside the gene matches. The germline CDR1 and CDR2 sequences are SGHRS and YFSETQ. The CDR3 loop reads CASSLARDRATQYF. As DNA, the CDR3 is TGCGCCAGCAGCTTGGCAAGGGACAGGGCTACCCAGTACTTC.

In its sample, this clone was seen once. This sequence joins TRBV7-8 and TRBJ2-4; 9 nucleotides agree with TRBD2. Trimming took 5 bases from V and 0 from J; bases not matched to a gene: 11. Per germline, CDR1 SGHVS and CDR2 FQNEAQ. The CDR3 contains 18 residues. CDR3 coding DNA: TGTGCCAGCAGCCCCGGGCCCAGCGGGGGGTTAGCCAAAAACATTCAGTACTTC. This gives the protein CASSPGPSGGLAKNIQYF.

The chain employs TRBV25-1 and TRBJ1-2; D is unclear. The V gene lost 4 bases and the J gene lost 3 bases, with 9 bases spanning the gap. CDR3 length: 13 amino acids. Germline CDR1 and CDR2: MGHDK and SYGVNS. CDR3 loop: CASSAQTYYGYTF. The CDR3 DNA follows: TGTGCCAGCAGTGCTCAGACCTACTATGGCTACACCTTC.

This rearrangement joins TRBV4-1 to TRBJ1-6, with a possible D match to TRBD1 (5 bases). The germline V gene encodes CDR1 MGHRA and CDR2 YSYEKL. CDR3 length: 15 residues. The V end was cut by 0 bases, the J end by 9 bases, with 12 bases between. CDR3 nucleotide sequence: TGCGCCAGCAGCCAAGAGGTCAGGGAGAGTTCACCCCTCCACTTT. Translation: CASSQEVRESSPLHF.

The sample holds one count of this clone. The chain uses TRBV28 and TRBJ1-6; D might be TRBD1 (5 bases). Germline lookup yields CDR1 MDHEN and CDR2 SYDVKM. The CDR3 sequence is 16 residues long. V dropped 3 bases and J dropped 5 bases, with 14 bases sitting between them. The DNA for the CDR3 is TGTGCCAGCAGTTTCGGGACGGGACTTGATAATTCACCCCTCCACTTT. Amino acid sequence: CASSFGTGLDNSPLHF.

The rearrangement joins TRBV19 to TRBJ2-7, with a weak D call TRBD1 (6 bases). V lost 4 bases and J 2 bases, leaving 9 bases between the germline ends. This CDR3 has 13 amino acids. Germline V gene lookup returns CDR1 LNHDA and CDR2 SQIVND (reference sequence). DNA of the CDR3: TGTGCCAGTAGTAGGGACATAACCTACGAGCAGTACTTC. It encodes CASSRDITYEQYF.

Here the CDR3 reads CASSPPGAPQSNQPQHF. As DNA, the CDR3 is TGTGCCAGCTCACCACCCGGGGCCCCACAGAGCAATCAGCCCCAGCATTTT. This rearrangement joins TRBV18 to TRBJ1-5; D is possibly TRBD1 (5 bases). CDR1 is KGHSH and CDR2 is LQKENI in the germline V gene. This CDR3 spans 17 amino acids. Trimming stripped 0 bases from V and 1 base from J, with 13 bases between.

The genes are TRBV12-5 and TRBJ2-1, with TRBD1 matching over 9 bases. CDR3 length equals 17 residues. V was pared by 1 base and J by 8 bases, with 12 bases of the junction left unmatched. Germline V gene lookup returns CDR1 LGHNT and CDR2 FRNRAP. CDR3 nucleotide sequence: TGTGCTAGTGGTTTGGCGCTCGTGGGGGACAGGGTCGATGAGCAGTTCTTC. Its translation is CASGLALVGDRVDEQFF.

CDR3 nucleotides: TGCGCCAGCAGCTTGGGAGGGGGCGAGATTGGGGATGAGCAGTTCTTC. As protein: CASSLGGGEIGDEQFF. The V and J genes are TRBV5-1 and TRBJ2-1, with 7 bases lining up with TRBD1. Per the germline V gene, CDR1 is SGHRS and CDR2 is YFSETQ. V was clipped by 0 bases and J by 8 bases; unmatched bases: 11. The CDR3 extends over 16 amino acids.

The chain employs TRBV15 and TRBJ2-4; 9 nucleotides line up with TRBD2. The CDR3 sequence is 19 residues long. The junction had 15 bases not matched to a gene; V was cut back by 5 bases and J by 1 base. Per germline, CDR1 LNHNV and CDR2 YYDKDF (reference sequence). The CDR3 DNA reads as TGTGCCACCAGCCTGTACCCCCCGGAGACTAGCGGCGCCAAAAACATTCAGTACTTC. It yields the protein CATSLYPPETSGAKNIQYF.

The CDR3 bases are TGTGCCAGCAGCTTTAAGTTTAGCGGGGGGACTCTCACCGGGGAGCTGTTTTTT. Protein: CASSFKFSGGTLTGELFF. V is TRBV11-2 and J is TRBJ2-2; 10 bases match TRBD2. The germline gives CDR1 SGHAT, CDR2 FQNNGV. The CDR3 length is 18 residues. V shed 3 bases and J 4 bases; nucleotides not matched to a gene: 11.

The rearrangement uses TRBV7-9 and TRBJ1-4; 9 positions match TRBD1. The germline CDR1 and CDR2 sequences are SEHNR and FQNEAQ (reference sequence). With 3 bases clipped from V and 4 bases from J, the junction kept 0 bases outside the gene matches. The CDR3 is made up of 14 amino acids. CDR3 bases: TGTGCCAGCAGCTTGGGACAGGGTAATGAAAAACTGTTTTTT. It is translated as CASSLGQGNEKLFF.

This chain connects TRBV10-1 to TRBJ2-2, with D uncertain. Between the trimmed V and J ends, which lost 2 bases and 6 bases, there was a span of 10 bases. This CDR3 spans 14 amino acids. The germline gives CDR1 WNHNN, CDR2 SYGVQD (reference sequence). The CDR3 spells CASSEKIDPGELFF. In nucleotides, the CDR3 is TGCGCCAGCAGTGAGAAGATTGACCCCGGGGAGCTGTTTTTT.